The present T cell receptor beta chain was sequenced within a study of T cell responses to AZD1222 COVID-19 vaccine. Overall study results and limits: Spike was spanned by vaccine-associated CD4 TCRs, with dominance at 160-218 and 743-854. Spike-specific TCR breadth rose after two AZD1222 doses, and depth rose as well.

Libraries were prepared by immunoSEQ multiplex PCR; TCRdb keeps only in-frame clonotypes and omits some of them. The data contain some 150,000 clones, about 89% of them singletons. As for this clone: No antigen is known for it.

Second-dose timings of about 4 or about 12 weeks were pooled. The sequence came from an adult who received the AZD1222 COVID-19 vaccine. The starting material was peripheral blood, obtained 28 days after the second AZD1222 dose.

CDR3 amino acids: CASSLVRPRTSGTYNEQFF. CDR3 DNA: TGTGCCAGCAGCTTAGTTCGTCCCCGGACTAGCGGGACTTACAATGAGCAGTTCTTC. This sequence joins TRBV7-8 and TRBJ2-1; 12 bases line up with TRBD2. CDR1 and CDR2 from the germline V gene are SGHVS and FQNEAQ. After removal of 1 base from V and 4 bases from J, the junction contained 11 bases not matched to a gene. This CDR3 is built from 19 residues.